The 8 T cell receptor beta chains given below trace back to one sample, sequenced in a study of T-cell reconstitution after alpha-beta-depleted transplantation in children. Library preparation (for TCRbeta) was performed with unique molecular identifiers. One entry per CDR3 protein, called by TCRdb with MiXCR from the PCR reads. The profile covers about 640,000 distinct CDR3 sequences, with approximately 16% appearing a single time and 1.1% taken by the ten largest. The sample in question was PBMCs from the stem cell graft donor, obtained from the stem cell graft. These receptors were obtained from a human donor who donated a stem cell graft to a child with acute myeloid leukemia.

This clonotype has a count of ten or more. The chain has TRBV29-1 and TRBJ2-1; 7 bases map to TRBD1. The CDR3 has 16 amino acids. V gave up 3 bases and J gave up 2 bases; unmatched junction bases: 10. Germline V CDR1 and CDR2: SQVTM, ANQGSEA. For the CDR3, the DNA is TGCAGCGTTGATATTACGGGAAGGGGGCCCTACAATGAGCAGTTCTTC. Its translation: CSVDITGRGPYNEQFF.

Only a few counts were recorded for this clonotype. V and J are TRBV10-3 and TRBJ2-1; no reliable D call. The CDR3 length is 13 residues. CDR1 is ENHRY, CDR2 SYGVKD, per germline. The germline V and J ends were trimmed by 0 bases and 12 bases, with 12 bases remaining between them. CDR3 in amino acids: CAISESNTPGQFF. For the CDR3, the DNA is TGTGCCATCAGTGAGTCCAACACCCCGGGGCAGTTCTTC.

The table lists this clonotype with a few counts. This chain links TRBV15 with TRBJ2-7; 8 positions match TRBD1. Germline lookup yields CDR1 LNHNV and CDR2 YYDKDF (reference sequence). The CDR3 has 15 residues. The V segment lost 8 bases and the J segment 6 bases; nucleotides outside the gene matches: 15. DNA for the CDR3: TGTGCCACCGCCATGGACAGGGCAAGGTTGTCCGAGCAGTACGTC. The encoded protein is CATAMDRARLSEQYV.

This clonotype came up many times. The chain has TRBV5-4 and TRBJ1-1; no clear D. CDR3 length: 14 amino acids. From germline, CDR1 is SGHNT and CDR2 YYREEE (reference sequence). The V gene lost 0 bases and the J gene lost 4 bases, with 10 bases spanning the gap. The CDR3 bases are TGTGCCAGCAGCTTGGCGGCAGGCCCCACTGAAGCTTTCTTT. The encoded protein is CASSLAAGPTEAFF.

The chain has TRBV12-3 or TRBV12-4 and TRBJ1-1, with 8 bases aligning to TRBD1. The J segment lost 0 bases and the V segment lost 5 bases, leaving 5 bases of the junction unmatched. This CDR3 comprises 15 residues. CDR3 in amino acids: CASSRTGSLNTEAFF. Here the CDR3 DNA reads TGTGCCAGCAGTAGGACAGGGAGCTTGAACACTGAAGCTTTCTTT.

V usage is TRBV6-1 and J usage is TRBJ1-5; weak D call: TRBD1 (6 bases). The germline V gene has CDR1 MNHNS and CDR2 SASEGT. The CDR3 sequence is 16 residues long. The germline V and J ends were trimmed by 4 bases and 2 bases, with 15 bases remaining between them. The CDR3 protein is CASSVLQGSGNQPQHF. The CDR3 DNA is TGTGCCAGCAGTGTCCTACAGGGTAGCGGCAATCAGCCCCAGCATTTT.

The chain carries TRBV6-1 and TRBJ2-3; D remains ambiguous. CDR1 MNHNS and CDR2 SASEGT come from the germline V gene. This CDR3 region has 16 residues. V shed 4 bases and J shed 5 bases, with 19 bases lying between them. The CDR3 bases are TGTGCCAGCAGTGCTACCGGACGGGCAGGTGTAGATACGCAGTATTTT. Its protein product is CASSATGRAGVDTQYF.

Only a few counts were recorded for this clonotype. The gene calls are TRBV15 and TRBJ2-1; 7 bases agree with TRBD1. The germline V gene encodes CDR1 LNHNV and CDR2 YYDKDF (reference sequence). Unmatched junction bases numbered 10, after V lost 2 bases and J lost 6 bases. This CDR3 has 16 residues. The CDR3 nucleotides are TGTGCCACCAGCAGATTAGGGGGCCACGGGGCCAATGAGCAGTTCTTC. Encoded protein: CATSRLGGHGANEQFF.